This TCR beta chain was sequenced during a study of technical replicates of blood from a few donors (dated by TCRdb to about 2017). This clone was recorded only once. The antigen this receptor binds is unknown. No qualities accompany the bases; no much larger clone lies one base away. Libraries were constructed by the immunoSEQ multiplex PCR assay. TCRdb limited this immuneACCESS table to in-frame rearrangements with V and J called. A share of clones is missing; checked studies link under half to unresolved V genes, and the rest is unexplained. The sample table lists 80,000 or so clones, 94% of them with a count of one. The ten largest clones add up to about 0.35% of the sample. The CDR3 runs 11 residues from the cysteine to the phenylalanine. Kept here is only the CDR3 DNA, which spans 33 bases and is read in frame from base 1. V is clipped by 6 bases and J by 7 bases, and the sequence between their germline boundaries is 12 bases long. The germline V gene encodes CDR1 DFQATT and CDR2 SNEGSKA (reference sequence).

The specimen was T cells isolated from PBMCs. The clonotype originates from a human donor in good health. The chain links TRBV20-1 with TRBJ1-2, with the identity of the D gene unclear. This receptor carries the CDR3 CSAALGVGYTF. The nucleotides read TGCAGTGCCGCCCTAGGAGTTGGCTACACCTTC.